The clone carrying this T cell receptor beta chain has a handful of counts. Trimming took 5 bases from V and 1 from J; bases not matched to a gene: 8. Germline assignment: CDR1 KGHDR and CDR2 SFDVKD. The CDR3 spans 17 residues. Only in-frame clones appear in the TCRdb table, and some are missing; sequencing was by immunoSEQ multiplex PCR. This table holds approximately 260,000 clones, 87% found once. This entry comes from a study of blood T cell repertoires in COVID-19. The source is a man between 60 and 75 years old who had recovered from COVID-19. The rearrangement uses TRBV24-1 and TRBJ2-2; TRBD2 matches 8 bases. The sequencing sample was made of peripheral blood. CDR3 sequence: CATSGAPGRENTGELFF. CDR3 DNA: TGTGCCACCAGTGGGGCGCCCGGGAGGGAGAACACCGGGGAGCTGTTTTTT.